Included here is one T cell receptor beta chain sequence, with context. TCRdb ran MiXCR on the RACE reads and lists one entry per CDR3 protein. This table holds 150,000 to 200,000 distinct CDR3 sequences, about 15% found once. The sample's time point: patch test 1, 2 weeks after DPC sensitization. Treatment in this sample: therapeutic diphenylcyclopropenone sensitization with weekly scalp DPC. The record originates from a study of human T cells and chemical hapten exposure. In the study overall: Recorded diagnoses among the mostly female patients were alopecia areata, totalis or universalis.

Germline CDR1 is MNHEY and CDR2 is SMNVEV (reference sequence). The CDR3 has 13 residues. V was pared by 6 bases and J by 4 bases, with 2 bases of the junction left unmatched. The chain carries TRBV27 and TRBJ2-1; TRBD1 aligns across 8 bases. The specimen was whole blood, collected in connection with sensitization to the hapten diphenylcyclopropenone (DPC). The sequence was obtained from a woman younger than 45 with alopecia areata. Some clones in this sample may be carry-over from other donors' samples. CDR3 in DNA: TGTGCCAGCAGGACAGGGGTGTACAATGAGCAGTTCTTC. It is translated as CASRTGVYNEQFF.